The clone carrying this TCR beta chain was recorded many times. Its antigen is currently unknown. The ends lost 2 bases at V and 5 bases at J; junction bases unmatched: 3. CDR1 and CDR2 from the germline V gene are MDHEN and SYDVKM. The CDR3 totals 14 residues. Among the patients, aged 18 to 65, hyperthyroidism was newly diagnosed and had lasted under 2 months. Thyroid ultrasound and orbital computed tomography, with clinical symptoms and serum thyroxine and TRAb, informed diagnoses. The PBMCs were taken from around 10 ml of fresh peripheral blood. These data belong to a study of T cells in Graves' hyperthyroidism and ophthalmopathy. Study findings and constraints: Blood also carried most thyroid clonotypes expanded above 0.001.

Regions amplified from RNA transcripts were the TCR beta CDR3 regions. The HTBI primer set served for first-round RT-PCR of the TCR CDR3. TCRdb passed the multiplex PCR reads through MiXCR, listing each CDR3 protein once. In the table there are hundreds of thousands of distinct CDR3 sequences, 14% of which are singletons. The sequence was obtained from a woman between 40 and 50 years old with Graves' hyperthyroidism. The chain carries TRBV28 and TRBJ2-1, with 7 bases matching TRBD1. Sequenced sample: blood. CDR3 coding DNA: TGTGCCAGCAGTTTACTGGGACAGAACAATGAGCAGTTCTTC. It yields the protein CASSLLGQNNEQFF.